This T cell receptor beta chain derives from a study of post-analysis software for immune sequencing data. The study, taken as a whole, reports: Roughly five TRBV segments occurring more often in patients than controls included TRBV5-6, TRBV5-1 and TRBV20-1.

Germline assignment: CDR1 LGHDT and CDR2 YNNKEL (reference sequence). This CDR3 spans 17 amino acids. V shed 1 base and J 9 bases; nucleotides not matched to a gene: 13. There are many counts of this clonotype. Its target is not known. Prepared libraries of TCR beta cDNA carried unique molecular identifiers. TCRdb re-called the PCR reads through MiXCR, storing one row per CDR3 protein. The sample gives about 540,000 distinct CDR3 sequences, around a third of which show up once; approximately 5.4% is in the top ten. This clonotype was obtained from a girl under 18 with multiple sclerosis. The chain recombines TRBV3-1 with TRBJ2-1; TRBD2 aligns across 9 bases. The sequencing input was blood. The CDR3 DNA reads TGTGCCAGCAGCCAAGGTCGTAGCGGGGGATTATTTGTTGAGCAGTTCTTC. Amino acids: CASSQGRSGGLFVEQFF.